Following are 19 T cell receptor beta chains from one sample sequenced in a study of blood T cell repertoires in COVID-19. Clones were sequenced by immunoSEQ multiplex PCR, and TCRdb holds only the in-frame ones, with some missing. The sample lists under 130,000 clones; over 75% were seen once. The sequenced material came from peripheral blood. The receptors originated from a human donor in a cohort sampled during active or convalescent COVID-19.

The chain is built from TRBV11-3 and TRBJ1-1, with 7 nucleotides matching TRBD1. From germline, CDR1 is SGHNT and CDR2 YENEEA. V lost 4 bases and J lost 10; bases outside the gene matches: 15. The CDR3 is made up of 15 amino acids. The CDR3 coding sequence is TGTGCCAGCAGCTCGGGCAGGGGGAGCAGGGAAGTAGCTTTCTTT. As protein: CASSSGRGSREVAFF.

The rearrangement uses TRBV15 and TRBJ1-3; D unclear. Germline assignment: CDR1 LNHNV and CDR2 YYDKDF (reference sequence). The CDR3 contains 17 residues. V lost 4 bases and J lost 0, with 16 bases in between. The CDR3 loop is CATSNPYHGSSGNTIYF. The CDR3 nucleotides are TGTGCCACCAGCAACCCATACCACGGGAGCTCTGGAAACACCATATATTTT.

This clone was seen only once. The chain links TRBV27 to TRBJ1-5, with D perhaps TRBD1 (5 bases). The CDR3 is 17 amino acids. CDR1 and CDR2 from the germline V gene are MNHEY and SMNVEV (reference sequence). The germline V and J ends were trimmed by 5 bases and 4 bases, with 21 bases remaining between them. The CDR3 region is CASSPLVNAGVNQPQHF. The CDR3 coding sequence is TGTGCCAGCAGTCCCCTGGTGAATGCGGGGGTAAATCAGCCCCAGCATTTT.

The chain couples TRBV10-2 to TRBJ2-2, with D tentatively TRBD1 (5 bases). Germline lookup yields CDR1 WSHSY and CDR2 SAAADI. This CDR3 spans 12 amino acids. The V and J ends lost 8 bases and 6 bases respectively, with 10 bases between them. Written as DNA, the CDR3 is TGCGCCAGCGGACATCACGCCGGGGAGCTGTTTTTT. It is translated as CASGHHAGELFF.

This chain connects TRBV19 to TRBJ2-5, with a tentative D call TRBD2 (5 bases). The CDR3 runs 15 residues. The V end lost 6 bases, the J end lost 1 base, and 15 bases lay between the germline ends. The germline gives CDR1 LNHDA, CDR2 SQIVND (reference sequence). CDR3 amino acids: CASSPNRRSQETQYF. CDR3 bases: TGTGCCAGTAGCCCTAACCGGAGGTCCCAAGAGACCCAGTACTTC. The whole variable domain, filled in from reference TRBV19 and TRBJ2-5, reads DGGITQSPKYLFRKEGQNVTLSCEQNLNHDAMYWYRQDPGQGLRLIYYSQIVNDFQKGDIAEGYSVSREKKESFPLTVTSAQKNPTAFYLCASSPNRRSQETQYFGPGTRLLVL.

This clone was recorded once. The chain recombines TRBV9 with TRBJ1-2; the D is unclear. Trimming shortened V by 3 bases and J by 2 bases, and 11 bases separated the two germline ends. The germline V gene encodes CDR1 SGDLS and CDR2 YYNGEE. The CDR3 is 14 residues long. CDR3 DNA sequence: TGTGCCAGCAGCGGGCCCGGGATCAACTATGGCTACACCTTC. Encoded protein: CASSGPGINYGYTF.

This chain links TRBV6-4 with TRBJ1-4; D is unclear. Germline CDR1 reads MRHNA; CDR2 reads SNTAGT. CDR3 length: 15 amino acids. V was pared by 10 bases and J by 4 bases, with 19 bases between. The CDR3 region has the DNA TGTGCCACCGGTATGCGTAGGGAGCGTAATGAAAAACTGTTTTTT. Translating it yields CATGMRRERNEKLFF.

The rearrangement links TRBV19 to TRBJ1-4; the match to TRBD1 covers 8 bases. The V gene's germline CDR1 is LNHDA and CDR2 SQIVND (reference sequence). CDR3 length: 15 amino acids. V lost 7 bases to trimming and J lost 7 bases; unmatched junction nucleotides: 11. The CDR3 nucleotides are TGTGCCAGTACCGTCCAGGGGGCACAACGTGAAAAACTGTTTTTT. It yields the protein CASTVQGAQREKLFF.

The chain uses TRBV7-3 and TRBJ1-1; 10 bases are shared with TRBD1. The CDR3 is 14 amino acids. The germline V gene encodes CDR1 SGHTA and CDR2 FQGTGA. Trimming at V came to 5 bases and at J to 4 bases, leaving 4 bases not matched to a gene. CDR3 amino acids: CASSRQGAATEAFF. Here the CDR3 DNA reads TGTGCCAGCAGCCGACAGGGGGCAGCCACTGAAGCTTTCTTT.

The chain employs TRBV9 and TRBJ1-6, with 10 bases lining up with TRBD1. The CDR3 has 15 residues. Germline assignment: CDR1 SGDLS and CDR2 YYNGEE. V shed 4 bases, J shed 7 bases, and the junction held 5 bases outside the gene matches. The CDR3 protein is CASSPGDRGNSPLHF. DNA of the CDR3: TGTGCCAGCAGCCCAGGGGACAGGGGAAATTCACCCCTCCACTTT.

The chain couples TRBV2 to TRBJ1-6; possible D gene TRBD1, 6 bases. The CDR3 is made up of 12 amino acids. Germline lookup yields CDR1 SNHLY and CDR2 FYNNEI. Trimming shortened V by 9 bases and J by 10 bases, and 13 bases separated the two germline ends. CDR3 sequence: CASDRTESPLHF. In DNA form, the CDR3 reads TGTGCCAGTGACAGGACCGAATCACCCCTCCACTTT.

The V and J genes are TRBV24-1 and TRBJ2-5, with 10 bases identical to TRBD2. This CDR3 has 16 residues. CDR1 is KGHDR, CDR2 SFDVKD, per germline. The V segment lost 0 bases and the J segment 3 bases; nucleotides outside the gene matches: 3. The CDR3 DNA reads as TGTGCCACCAGTGATTTGACTAGCGGGGCCGAAGAGACCCAGTACTTC. It translates to CATSDLTSGAEETQYF.

The chain employs TRBV4-2 and TRBJ2-3; TRBD1 matches 7 bases. CDR3 length: 16 amino acids. Trimming removed 4 bases from V and 2 bases from J; junction bases left unmatched: 9. The germline gives CDR1 LGHNA, CDR2 YNFKEQ. The CDR3 loop reads CASSPQSGQHTDTQYF. As DNA, the CDR3 is TGTGCCAGCAGCCCACAATCGGGACAGCACACAGATACGCAGTATTTT.

This clone has more than one count but fewer than ten. The chain carries TRBV19 and TRBJ1-6; 9 positions agree with TRBD1. Trimming cost V 5 bases and J 3 bases; bases outside gene matches: 14. The CDR3 extends over 19 amino acids. Germline CDR1 is LNHDA and CDR2 is SQIVND (reference sequence). CDR3 residues: CASSLRYGQGKIYNSPLHF. The CDR3 DNA reads as TGTGCCAGTAGTCTGAGGTACGGACAGGGGAAAATCTATAATTCACCCCTCCACTTT.

CDR3 bases: TGTGCCAGCAGCTTAGTTTCAGGGGGCGGAAACACCATATATTTT. Residues: CASSLVSGGGNTIYF. V and J are TRBV7-8 and TRBJ1-3; 8 bases match TRBD1. V lost 1 base and J lost 4; bases outside the gene matches: 3. This CDR3 has 15 amino acids. Germline V gives CDR1 SGHVS, CDR2 FQNEAQ.

V is TRBV9 and J is TRBJ1-6, with 7 bases that match TRBD1. CDR1 is SGDLS and CDR2 is YYNGEE in the germline V gene. This CDR3 has 15 amino acids. The junction had 3 bases not matched to a gene; V was cut back by 4 bases and J by 2 bases. This CDR3 reads CASSFGTAYNSPLHF. DNA of the CDR3: TGTGCCAGCAGCTTCGGGACAGCCTATAATTCACCCCTCCACTTT.

The CDR3 protein is CASSMTGGQNSPLHF. CDR3 nucleotides: TGTGCCAGCAGCATGACAGGGGGCCAGAATTCACCCCTCCACTTT. The chain uses TRBV11-2 and TRBJ1-6; 10 positions agree with TRBD1. The germline gives CDR1 SGHAT, CDR2 FQNNGV. V shed 5 bases, J shed 7 bases, and the junction held 5 bases outside the gene matches. CDR3 length: 15 amino acids.

The chain links TRBV28 to TRBJ2-3; the D is unclear. The CDR3 has 14 amino acids. Germline V gene sequence: CDR1 MDHEN, CDR2 SYDVKM. Deletions cut 4 bases from V and 4 bases from J, with 12 bases between. CDR3 sequence: CASSSPGMPDTQYF. The DNA for the CDR3 is TGTGCCAGCAGTTCGCCGGGTATGCCAGATACGCAGTATTTT.

The chain couples TRBV18 to TRBJ2-2, with D possibly TRBD2 on 6 matching bases. Germline V gives CDR1 KGHSH, CDR2 LQKENI. The CDR3 runs to 15 residues. Trimming left V 0 bases short and J 4 bases short, with 9 bases between. The DNA for the CDR3 is TGTGCCAGCTCACCACCGGGGGGACTCACCGGGGAGCTGTTTTTT. It codes for CASSPPGGLTGELFF.